This T cell receptor beta chain was captured by sequencing in a study of spatial heterogeneity in lung cancer. Germline V gives CDR1 SGDLS, CDR2 YYNGEE. V lost 2 bases and J 1 base, leaving 4 bases between the germline ends. CDR3 length: 13 amino acids. Noted time point: sample taken at primary tumor resection. Each CDR3 protein gets one entry after TCRdb re-called the 5' RACE reads with MiXCR. The profile shows 20,000 to 25,000 distinct CDR3 sequences, 7% of them singletons. This clonotype counts as medium-sized (0.01 to 0.1%). J is TRBJ1-3 and V is TRBV9; no reliable D call. The clonotype was recovered from a male donor with early-stage non-small cell lung cancer. The specimen comprised PBMCs, sampled at surgery. The CDR3 DNA reads TGTGCCAGCAGCGTCGGATCTGGAAACACCATATATTTT. This codes for CASSVGSGNTIYF.